The 32 T cell receptor beta chains below all came from one sample that was sequenced in a study of shared T cell receptors in the human thymus. Generated by immunoSEQ multiplex PCR, the TCRdb table keeps only in-frame clones and is missing some. This table has about 380,000 clones, over 90% appearing once. The sample taken for sequencing was thymocytes. All receptors come from a human donor.

The chain joins TRBV5-6 to TRBJ2-1; no clear D. CDR3 length equals 16 residues. Trimming stripped 4 bases from V and 2 bases from J, with 16 bases between. Germline CDR1 reads SGHDT; CDR2 reads YYEEEE. In DNA, the CDR3 is TGTGCCAGCAGCCCGTCAAAACGGCGCCCCTACAATGAGCAGTTCTTC. Amino acid sequence: CASSPSKRRPYNEQFF.

The V call is TRBV25-1, the J call TRBJ1-5; no clear D. The CDR3 runs 17 residues. V lost 2 bases, J lost 2 bases, and 16 bases lay in between. Germline V gene data show CDR1 as MGHDK and CDR2 as SYGVNS. Here the CDR3 DNA reads TGTGCCAGCAGTGAACCGGGTCCCCGGGAGGGCAATCAGCCCCAGCATTTT. It is translated as CASSEPGPREGNQPQHF.

The chain employs TRBV18 and TRBJ2-3; 10 positions agree with TRBD2. CDR3 size: 16 residues. Germline CDR1 reads KGHSH; CDR2 reads LQKENI. J lost 6 bases, V lost 4 bases, and 10 bases had no gene match. The DNA of the CDR3 is TGTGCCAGCTCACGATTACTAGCGGGACATAGGGATACGCAGTATTTT. Its protein product is CASSRLLAGHRDTQYF.

The count of this clone is one. This rearrangement joins TRBV6-5 to TRBJ2-7; D is undetermined. Germline values: CDR1 MNHEY, CDR2 SVGAGI. This CDR3 has 14 residues. V lost 5 bases and J lost 2, with 13 bases in between. Here the CDR3 DNA reads TGTGCCAGCAGTGACCCGAACGGAGCCTACGAGCAGTACTTC. Translation: CASSDPNGAYEQYF.

The rearrangement joins TRBV29-1 to TRBJ2-2, with 9 nucleotides matching TRBD2. From germline, CDR1 is SQVTM and CDR2 ANQGSEA. V shed 3 bases and J 6 bases; nucleotides not matched to a gene: 5. The CDR3 covers 14 residues. CDR3 nucleotide sequence: TGCAGCGTTGACGGCGGGGGGGTTCCCGGGGAGCTGTTTTTT. Its translation: CSVDGGGVPGELFF.

The chain uses TRBV28 and TRBJ2-7, with 8 bases aligning to TRBD2. V was clipped by 3 bases and J by 5 bases; unmatched bases: 12. This CDR3 region has 16 residues. The germline V gene encodes CDR1 MDHEN and CDR2 SYDVKM. CDR3 residues: CASSFVAGRGRDEQYF. CDR3 sequence (DNA): TGTGCCAGCAGTTTTGTAGCGGGAAGGGGGAGGGACGAGCAGTACTTC.

This clone was recorded a few times. The J gene is TRBJ2-7, the V gene TRBV15, with a weak D call TRBD1 (6 bases). The CDR3 has 14 amino acids. Germline V gives CDR1 LNHNV, CDR2 YYDKDF (reference sequence). Trimming left V 5 bases short and J 3 bases short, with 14 bases between. The CDR3 spells CATSPGTPNYEQYF. The CDR3 region has the DNA TGTGCCACCAGCCCCGGGACACCTAACTACGAGCAGTACTTC.

Remarks on this clone: Other DNA sequences in the sample encode the same CDR3. The chain is built from TRBV7-9 and TRBJ2-2; 12 positions agree with TRBD2. This CDR3 has 18 residues. Looked up from germline, CDR1 is SEHNR and CDR2 is FQNEAQ (reference sequence). After removal of 1 base from V and 4 bases from J, the junction contained 7 bases not matched to a gene. The CDR3: CASSLGLAGGPSTGELFF. The CDR3 coding sequence is TGTGCCAGCAGCTTAGGGCTAGCGGGAGGGCCGAGCACCGGGGAGCTGTTTTTT. The variable domain in full, completed from reference TRBV7-9 and TRBJ2-2, reads DTGVSQNPRHKITKRGQNVTFRCDPISEHNRLYWYRQTLGQGPEFLTYFQNEAQLEKSRLLSDRFSAERPKGSFSTLEIQRTEQGDSAMYLCASSLGLAGGPSTGELFFGEGSRLTVL.

In this sample, this clone turned up once. V usage is TRBV28 and J usage is TRBJ1-1; D possibly corresponds to TRBD1 (5 bases). The V and J ends lost 4 bases and 5 bases respectively, with 20 bases between them. The CDR3 consists of 16 residues. The germline V gene encodes CDR1 MDHEN and CDR2 SYDVKM. The CDR3 DNA reads TGTGCCAGCAGTTACCCCCGGACGGGGGTACAAACTGAAGCTTTCTTT. Amino acid sequence: CASSYPRTGVQTEAFF.

The chain couples TRBV6-5 to TRBJ2-7, with 9 bases aligning to TRBD1. Germline V lookup: CDR1 MNHEY, CDR2 SVGAGI. The V gene end was trimmed by 0 bases and the J gene end by 5 bases; junction bases not matched to a gene: 5. CDR3 size: 15 residues. CDR3 nucleotide sequence: TGTGCCAGCAGTTACTCGATTGGGACAGGGAACGAGCAGTACTTC. It translates to CASSYSIGTGNEQYF.

This clone was picked up one time. The gene calls are TRBV30 and TRBJ1-2; 10 bases match TRBD1. CDR1 and CDR2 (germline): GTSNPN, SVGIG (reference sequence). Trimming at V came to 5 bases and at J to 4 bases, leaving 7 bases not matched to a gene. There are 14 residues in the CDR3. CDR3 sequence reads: CAWGDRGPVYGYTF. The CDR3 region has the DNA TGTGCCTGGGGAGACAGGGGGCCAGTCTATGGCTACACCTTC.

The V call is TRBV28, the J call TRBJ2-7, with 12 nucleotides matching TRBD2. The germline gives CDR1 MDHEN, CDR2 SYDVKM. Trimming took 2 bases from V and 4 from J; bases not matched to a gene: 9. CDR3 length equals 17 residues. CDR3 region: CASSLVGLLAGGYEQYF. The CDR3 region has the DNA TGTGCCAGCAGTTTAGTAGGGTTACTAGCGGGAGGATACGAGCAGTACTTC.

The rearrangement links TRBV7-8 to TRBJ2-1; 8 positions agree with TRBD2. The CDR3 is 16 amino acids. Per germline, CDR1 SGHVS and CDR2 FQNEAQ. J was trimmed by 2 bases and V by 0 bases; bases with no gene match: 3. CDR3 region: CASSLAAGGTYNEQFF. CDR3 sequence (DNA): TGTGCCAGCAGCTTAGCGGCGGGAGGAACCTACAATGAGCAGTTCTTC.

The chain links TRBV20-1 to TRBJ1-1; no clear D gene. The CDR3 has 11 residues. Deletions cut 5 bases from V and 11 bases from J, with 15 bases between. The V gene's germline CDR1 is DFQATT and CDR2 SNEGSKA (reference sequence). The CDR3 here is CSAPWAPGAFF. The CDR3 DNA reads TGCAGTGCTCCCTGGGCCCCGGGGGCTTTCTTT.

This sequence joins TRBV14 and TRBJ2-3, with D hard to call. The CDR3 spans 14 residues. V was pared by 4 bases and J by 1 base, with 9 bases between. The germline V gene has CDR1 SGHDN and CDR2 FVKESK. CDR3 sequence: CASSPLNGTDTQYF. The CDR3 nucleotides read TGTGCCAGCAGCCCGCTTAACGGCACAGATACGCAGTATTTT.

The CDR3 bases are TGTGCCTGGAGTGTAGGCTCTAGCGGGAGGGCATCTATCTTCACAGATACGCAGTATTTT. It codes for CAWSVGSSGRASIFTDTQYF. The chain uses TRBV30 and TRBJ2-3, with TRBD2 matching 12 bases. With V trimmed by 0 bases and J by 2 bases, 15 bases remained unmatched. Germline V gene sequence: CDR1 GTSNPN, CDR2 SVGIG (reference sequence). The CDR3 totals 20 residues.

This rearrangement joins TRBV11-2 to TRBJ2-1; 10 positions match TRBD2. CDR3 length: 18 amino acids. Germline V gives CDR1 SGHAT, CDR2 FQNNGV. Germline trimming cut 1 base from V and 0 bases from J; bases unmatched to any gene: 6. The CDR3 nucleotides read TGTGCCAGCAGCTTAGGATCTAGCGGGAGAGGCTCCTACAATGAGCAGTTCTTC. This gives the protein CASSLGSSGRGSYNEQFF.

V usage is TRBV5-4 and J usage is TRBJ1-2; TRBD1 matches 7 bases. The CDR3 runs to 14 residues. Germline V gene sequence: CDR1 SGHNT, CDR2 YYREEE (reference sequence). V gave up 0 bases and J gave up 7 bases; unmatched junction bases: 6. CDR3 coding DNA: TGTGCCAGCAGCTTGGACGCCGGGACAGCTGGCTACACCTTC. It codes for CASSLDAGTAGYTF.

The V gene is TRBV28, the J gene TRBJ2-1; D unclear. Trimming removed 6 bases at V and 5 bases at J, with 8 bases between. Per germline, CDR1 MDHEN and CDR2 SYDVKM. CDR3 size: 12 residues. The CDR3 sequence: CASSRGHNEQFF. CDR3 nucleotide sequence: TGTGCCAGCAGCAGAGGTCACAATGAGCAGTTCTTC.

The chain carries TRBV5-5 and TRBJ1-1; a weak D match, TRBD1 (5 bases). The CDR3 has 12 amino acids. V was trimmed by 0 bases and J by 10 bases, leaving 10 bases between them. Germline V gives CDR1 SGHKS, CDR2 YYEKEE (reference sequence). The CDR3 region has the DNA TGTGCCAGCAGCTTGGGGCAGGGTGGAGCTTTCTTT. Translation: CASSLGQGGAFF. Variable domain in full (rest from reference TRBV5-5 and TRBJ1-1): DAGVTQSPTHLIKTRGQQVTLRCSPISGHKSVSWYQQVLGQGPQFIFQYYEKEERGRGNFPDRFSARQFPNYSSELNVNALLLGDSALYLCASSLGQGGAFFGQGTRLTVV.

The J gene is TRBJ1-1, the V gene TRBV28; D call uncertain. CDR3 length: 14 residues. The germline V gene has CDR1 MDHEN and CDR2 SYDVKM. Trimming pared 8 bases from V and 4 bases from J, leaving 17 bases between. The DNA for the CDR3 is TGTGCCAGCGTCTCCCCTGAGTGGGGCACTGAAGCTTTCTTT. It yields the protein CASVSPEWGTEAFF.

This chain joins TRBV25-1 and TRBJ2-2; 7 positions match TRBD1. The CDR3 loop spans 16 amino acids. V lost 5 bases, J lost 1 base, and 7 bases stayed unmatched. Germline CDR1 reads MGHDK; CDR2 reads SYGVNS. CDR3 bases: TGTGCCAGCAGTAGGATTGGACAGGAGAACACCGGGGAGCTGTTTTTT. This sequence encodes CASSRIGQENTGELFF.

CDR3 in DNA: TGTGCCAGCTCACCAGGGGCCCAAGATACGCAGTATTTT. Protein product: CASSPGAQDTQYF. The chain combines TRBV18 with TRBJ2-3, with D perhaps matching TRBD1 (5 bases). The germline V gene has CDR1 KGHSH and CDR2 LQKENI. This CDR3 region has 13 residues. Trimming removed 2 bases from V and 5 bases from J, with 8 bases in between.

J is TRBJ2-1 and V is TRBV10-3; the match to TRBD2 covers 9 bases. Germline values: CDR1 ENHRY, CDR2 SYGVKD. V shed 6 bases, J shed 5 bases, and the junction held 11 bases outside the gene matches. The CDR3 consists of 16 residues. The CDR3 DNA follows: TGTGCCATCAGGGACAGCGGGAGGCGTTCTCACAATGAGCAGTTCTTC. Encoded protein: CAIRDSGRRSHNEQFF.

The J gene is TRBJ1-2, the V gene TRBV6-1; D unresolved. This CDR3 region has 13 residues. Trimming shortened V by 8 bases and J by 4 bases, and 14 bases separated the two germline ends. Germline V gives CDR1 MNHNS, CDR2 SASEGT. The CDR3 nucleotides read TGTGCCAGCGGGAGAGTTAGGTCCTATGGCTACACCTTC. Protein: CASGRVRSYGYTF.

This chain joins TRBV5-1 and TRBJ1-2; 7 bases fit TRBD1. The germline CDR1 and CDR2 sequences are SGHRS and YFSETQ. CDR3 length equals 14 residues. The V and J ends lost 2 bases and 4 bases, in that order; junction bases with no gene match: 5. This CDR3 is CASSLSQGVYGYTF. In DNA, the CDR3 is TGCGCCAGCAGCTTATCGCAGGGGGTCTATGGCTACACCTTC.

The chain links TRBV7-2 to TRBJ2-1, with 11 bases that match TRBD2. Trimming took 5 bases from V and 3 from J; bases not matched to a gene: 6. Germline assignment: CDR1 SGHTA and CDR2 FQGNSA. This CDR3 comprises 16 residues. CDR3 in DNA: TGTGCCAGCAGCCGACTAGCGGGATCATACTACAATGAGCAGTTCTTC. It translates to CASSRLAGSYYNEQFF.

This sequence joins TRBV19 and TRBJ2-3; 8 bases match TRBD2. V shed 3 bases, J shed 1 base, and the junction held 6 bases outside the gene matches. Germline-derived CDR1 and CDR2 are LNHDA and SQIVND (reference sequence). CDR3 size: 16 residues. The CDR3 DNA follows: TGTGCCAGTAGTATGAGACTAGCGAGGCGCACAGATACGCAGTATTTT. Translating gives CASSMRLARRTDTQYF.

The chain combines TRBV18 with TRBJ2-5; D unclear. The V gene's germline CDR1 is KGHSH and CDR2 LQKENI. The CDR3 totals 15 residues. Trimming cost V 8 bases and J 1 base, with 17 bases left between them. The CDR3 coding sequence is TGTGCCAGCCCACAAAGGGATCACGGCCAAGAGACCCAGTACTTC. Its translation: CASPQRDHGQETQYF.

The J gene is TRBJ2-3, the V gene TRBV28; D is tentatively TRBD1 or TRBD2 (5 bases each). The germline gives CDR1 MDHEN, CDR2 SYDVKM. This CDR3 region has 16 residues. Trimming pared 5 bases from V and 0 bases from J, leaving 15 bases between. The CDR3 sequence is CASSGDPYSSTDTQYF. As DNA, the CDR3 is TGTGCCAGCAGTGGGGACCCATATTCTAGCACAGATACGCAGTATTTT.

This chain links TRBV19 with TRBJ2-1; 9 bases are a match to TRBD1. Germline CDR1 LNHDA, CDR2 SQIVND (reference sequence). The CDR3 has 18 amino acids. Trimming took 0 bases from V and 2 from J; bases not matched to a gene: 8. The CDR3 here is CASSIESSGTGPYNEQFF. DNA for the CDR3: TGTGCCAGTAGTATAGAGAGCAGTGGGACAGGGCCCTACAATGAGCAGTTCTTC.

J is TRBJ1-2 and V is TRBV11-2; TRBD1 aligns across 7 bases. Germline CDR1 SGHAT, CDR2 FQNNGV. After removal of 4 bases from V and 6 bases from J, the junction contained 14 bases not matched to a gene. This CDR3 has 16 residues. The CDR3 DNA follows: TGTGCCAGCAGCTGGGAAACCTCGGGACAGATCCATGGCTACACCTTC. Translating it yields CASSWETSGQIHGYTF.